These 2 T cell receptor beta chains were all obtained from the same sample, sequenced in a study of shared clonotypes between healthy human individuals. TCRdb keeps only in-frame clones here, not all; method: immunoSEQ multiplex PCR. The repertoire consists of roughly 2,000,000 clones, with roughly 94% occurring once and the leading ten covering approximately 1.2%. CD45RO-negative, CCR7-positively selected cells formed the naive CD8 fraction, excluding terminally differentiated effector memory CD45RA+ cells. What was sequenced was naive CD8+ T cells sorted from blood. Receptors were obtained from a man between 18 and 35 years old in good health.

The chain employs TRBV6-5 and TRBJ2-3, with D possibly being TRBD1 (6 bases). Per the germline V gene, CDR1 is MNHEY and CDR2 is SVGAGI. The CDR3 totals 14 residues. The germline V and J ends were trimmed by 6 bases and 2 bases, with 12 bases remaining between them. CDR3 amino acids: CASRHRVNTDTQYF. The CDR3, as DNA: TGTGCCAGCAGACACAGGGTGAACACAGATACGCAGTATTTT.

The V call is TRBV6-1, the J call TRBJ2-7; no definite D call. The V and J ends lost 8 bases and 3 bases respectively, with 14 bases between them. CDR3 size: 13 residues. Germline loops: CDR1 MNHNS, CDR2 SASEGT. The CDR3 region is CASGTYIDYEQYF. The CDR3 DNA reads TGTGCCAGCGGCACCTACATAGACTACGAGCAGTACTTC.